This entry lists 9 T cell receptor beta chains sequenced from one sample in a study of T-cell reconstitution after alpha-beta-depleted transplantation in children. Construction of the TCRbeta library involved unique molecular identifiers. TCRdb processed the PCR reads anew with MiXCR; each CDR3 protein has one entry. This table has about 20,000 distinct CDR3 sequences, 10% to 15% appearing once. Source: PBMCs, mostly from graft donor cells, taken 60 days after TCRalphabeta/CD19-depleted stem cell transplant. Receptors were obtained from a female patient between 2 and 15 years old who had a stem cell transplant for congenital amegakaryocytic thrombocytopenia, so the T cells may come from the graft donor.

In this sample, this clonotype turned up many times. The rearrangement uses TRBV7-8 and TRBJ2-3; D is possibly TRBD2 (5 bases). This CDR3 is 14 amino acids long. The ends were cut back, 2 bases at V and 5 bases at J, with 11 bases in the middle. Germline lookup yields CDR1 SGHVS and CDR2 FQNEAQ. This CDR3 is CASSLLGGRDTQYF. The CDR3 nucleotides are TGTGCCAGCAGCTTACTAGGAGGTAGAGATACGCAGTATTTT.

This clonotype was counted ten times or more. This chain joins TRBV21-1 and TRBJ2-7; the table's TRBD1 call for D was not verified on the DNA. TRBV21-1 is designated a pseudogene. This CDR3 has 14 amino acids. DNA for the CDR3: TGTGCCAGCAGCAACACGGGAATCGCCTACGAGCAGTACTTC. This gives the protein CASSNTGIAYEQYF.

The chain joins TRBV18 to TRBJ1-2, with a weak D call TRBD1 (6 bases). The germline V and J ends were trimmed by 3 bases and 1 base, with 9 bases remaining between them. The CDR3 has 14 amino acids. The germline V gene has CDR1 KGHSH and CDR2 LQKENI. CDR3 residues: CASSPTDSNYGYTF. CDR3 DNA sequence: TGTGCCAGCTCACCTACGGACAGTAACTATGGCTACACCTTC.

The chain's CDR3 is CASSWGQRVHNEQFF. Here the CDR3 DNA reads TGTGCCAGCAGCTGGGGTCAAAGAGTCCACAATGAGCAGTTCTTC. The chain employs TRBV7-9 and TRBJ2-1; D gene unclear. This CDR3 spans 15 amino acids. Trimming took 4 bases from V and 5 from J, leaving 15 bases between them. Germline-derived CDR1 and CDR2 are SEHNR and FQNEAQ (reference sequence).

The chain carries TRBV28 and TRBJ1-4; D is perhaps TRBD1 (6 bases). V lost 4 bases and J 0 bases, leaving 12 bases between the germline ends. The CDR3 has 16 residues. Germline V lookup: CDR1 MDHEN, CDR2 SYDVKM. The CDR3, as DNA: TGTGCCAGCAGTTGGTGGCAGGGGACAACTAATGAAAAACTGTTTTTT. Protein: CASSWWQGTTNEKLFF. Together with reference TRBV28 and TRBJ1-4, the CDR3 gives the full variable domain: DVKVTQSSRYLVKRTGEKVFLECVQDMDHENMFWYRQDPGLGLRLIYFSYDVKMKEKGDIPEGYSVSREKKERFSLILESASTNQTSMYLCASSWWQGTTNEKLFFGSGTQLSVL.

J is TRBJ1-6 and V is TRBV27, with 7 bases aligning to TRBD1. Germline V gene sequence: CDR1 MNHEY, CDR2 SMNVEV (reference sequence). This CDR3 has 14 amino acids. V dropped 4 bases and J dropped 7; count of bases not matched to a gene: 4. CDR3 nucleotides: TGTGCCAGCAGTTCCGACAGGGAGAATTCACCCCTCCACTTT. Translated, it gives CASSSDRENSPLHF.

This clonotype was counted many times. This chain links TRBV20-1 with TRBJ2-3; 9 bases map to TRBD2. Germline lookup yields CDR1 DFQATT and CDR2 SNEGSKA (reference sequence). The CDR3 extends over 14 amino acids. After removal of 5 bases from V and 0 bases from J, the junction contained 3 bases not matched to a gene. Here the CDR3 reads CSAGGLASTDTQYF. CDR3 coding DNA: TGCAGTGCTGGAGGACTAGCGAGCACAGATACGCAGTATTTT.

Many counts were recorded for this clonotype. The chain carries TRBV5-4 and TRBJ2-5; D call uncertain. The V and J ends lost 0 bases and 4 bases respectively, with 7 bases between them. Per germline, CDR1 SGHNT and CDR2 YYREEE (reference sequence). The CDR3 totals 13 residues. Here the CDR3 reads CASSLVDGETQYF. CDR3 nucleotide sequence: TGTGCCAGCAGCTTGGTGGACGGAGAGACCCAGTACTTC.

The chain has TRBV5-8 and TRBJ2-7, with D unresolved. This CDR3 is 14 amino acids long. V lost 3 bases and J 0 bases, leaving 10 bases between the germline ends. Germline-derived CDR1 and CDR2 are SGHTS and YDEGEE. This chain's CDR3 is CASSSGHLSYEQYF. In DNA, the CDR3 is TGTGCCAGCAGCTCTGGGCACCTCTCCTACGAGCAGTACTTC.